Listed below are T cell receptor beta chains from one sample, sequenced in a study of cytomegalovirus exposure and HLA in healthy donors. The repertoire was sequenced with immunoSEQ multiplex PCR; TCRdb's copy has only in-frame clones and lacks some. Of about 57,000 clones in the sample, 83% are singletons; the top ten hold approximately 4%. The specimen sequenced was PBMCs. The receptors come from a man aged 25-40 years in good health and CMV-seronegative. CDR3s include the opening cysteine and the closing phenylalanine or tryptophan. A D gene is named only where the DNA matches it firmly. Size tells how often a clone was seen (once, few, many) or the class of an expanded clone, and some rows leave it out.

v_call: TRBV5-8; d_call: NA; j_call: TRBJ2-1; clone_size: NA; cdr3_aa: CASRGVHLSSYNEQFF; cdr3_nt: TGTGCCAGCAGAGGAGTACACCTGAGCTCCTACAATGAGCAGTTCTTC
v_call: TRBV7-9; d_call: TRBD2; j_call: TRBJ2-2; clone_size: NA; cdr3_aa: CASSPRTSGRPGELFF; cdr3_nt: TGTGCCAGCAGCCCGAGGACTAGCGGGAGACCCGGGGAGCTGTTTTTT
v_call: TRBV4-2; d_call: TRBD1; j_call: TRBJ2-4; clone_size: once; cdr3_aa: CASSAGQGFAKNIQYF; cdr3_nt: TGTGCCAGCAGCGCGGGACAGGGGTTTGCCAAAAACATTCAGTACTTC
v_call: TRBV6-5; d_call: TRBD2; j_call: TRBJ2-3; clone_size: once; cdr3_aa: CASSYREGQHTQYF; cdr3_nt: TGTGCCAGCAGTTACCGGGAGGGCCAGCATACGCAGTATTTT
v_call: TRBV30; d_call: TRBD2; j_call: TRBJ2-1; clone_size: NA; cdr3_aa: CAWSSSGTRGYNEQFF; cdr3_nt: TGTGCCTGGAGCTCAAGCGGGACTAGGGGCTACAATGAGCAGTTCTTC
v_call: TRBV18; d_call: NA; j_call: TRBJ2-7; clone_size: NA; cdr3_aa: CASSPPGVFDEQYF; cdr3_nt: TGTGCCAGCTCACCACCGGGAGTATTCGACGAGCAGTACTTC
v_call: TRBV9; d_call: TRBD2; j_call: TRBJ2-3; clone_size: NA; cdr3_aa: CASSLGGGTDTQYF; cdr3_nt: TGTGCCAGCAGCCTGGGGGGGGGCACAGATACGCAGTATTTT
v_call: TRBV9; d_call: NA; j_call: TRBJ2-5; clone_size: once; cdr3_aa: CASSHDSYEVGETQYF; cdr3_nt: TGTGCCAGCAGCCACGACAGCTACGAAGTGGGTGAGACCCAGTACTTC
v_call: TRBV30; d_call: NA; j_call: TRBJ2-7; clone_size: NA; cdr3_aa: CAWRPRVPWSYEQYF; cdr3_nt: TGTGCCTGGAGGCCCCGAGTCCCTTGGTCCTACGAGCAGTACTTC
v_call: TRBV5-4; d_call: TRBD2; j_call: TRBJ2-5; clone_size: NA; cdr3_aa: CAWRGAETQYF; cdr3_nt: TGTGCCTGGCGGGGGGCAGAGACCCAGTACTTC
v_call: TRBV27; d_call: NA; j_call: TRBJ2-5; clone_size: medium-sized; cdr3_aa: CASSLWGQETQYF; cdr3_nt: TGTGCCAGCAGTTTATGGGGGCAGGAGACCCAGTACTTC
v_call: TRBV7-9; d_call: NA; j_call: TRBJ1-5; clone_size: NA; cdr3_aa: CSSSLGGGRAQGQPQHF; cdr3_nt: TGTTCCAGCAGCTTAGGTGGCGGCAGGGCCCAGGGTCAGCCCCAGCATTTT
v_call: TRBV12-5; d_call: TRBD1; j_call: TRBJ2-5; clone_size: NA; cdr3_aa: CASGAGTGVSTDF; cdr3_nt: TGTGCTAGTGGAGCCGGGACAGGCGTCTCTACGGACTTC
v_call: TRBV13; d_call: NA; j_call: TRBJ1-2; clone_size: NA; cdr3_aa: CASSLGRGGLGGYTF; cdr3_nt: TGTGCCAGCAGCTTAGGCCGGGGGGGGCTCGGTGGCTACACCTTC
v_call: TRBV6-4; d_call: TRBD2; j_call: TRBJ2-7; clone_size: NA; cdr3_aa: CASSEVGGSSYEQYF; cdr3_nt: TGTGCCAGCAGTGAGGTGGGGGGGAGCTCCTACGAGCAGTACTTC
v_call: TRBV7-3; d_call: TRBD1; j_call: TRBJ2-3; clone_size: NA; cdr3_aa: CASSSEGAADTQYF; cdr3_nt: TGTGCCAGCAGCTCAGAGGGGGCCGCAGATACGCAGTATTTT
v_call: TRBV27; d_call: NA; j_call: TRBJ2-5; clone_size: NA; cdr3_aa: CASSSSSRRAETQYF; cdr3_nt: TGTGCCAGCAGTTCGTCCTCCAGGAGGGCGGAGACCCAGTACTTC
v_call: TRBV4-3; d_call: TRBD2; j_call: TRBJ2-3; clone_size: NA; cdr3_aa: CASSQGGGRDTQYF; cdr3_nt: TGCGCCAGCAGCCAAGGAGGCGGGAGAGATACGCAGTATTTT
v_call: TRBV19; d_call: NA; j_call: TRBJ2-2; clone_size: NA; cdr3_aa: CASSIGGSTNTGELFF; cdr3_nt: TGTGCCAGTAGTATAGGGGGCAGTACGAACACCGGGGAGCTGTTTTTT
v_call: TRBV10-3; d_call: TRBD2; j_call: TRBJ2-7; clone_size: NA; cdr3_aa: CAISGSGGTYEQYF; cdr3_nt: TGTGCCATCAGTGGGAGCGGGGGAACCTACGAGCAGTACTTC
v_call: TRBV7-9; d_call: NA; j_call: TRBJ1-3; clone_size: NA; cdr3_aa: CSSSLAASGNTIYF; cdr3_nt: TGTTCCAGCAGCTTGGCGGCCTCTGGAAACACCATATATTTT
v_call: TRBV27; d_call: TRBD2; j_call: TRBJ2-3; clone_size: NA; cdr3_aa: CASSLLGLAVGTDTQYF; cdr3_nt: TGTGCCAGCAGTTTACTCGGACTAGCTGTGGGCACAGATACGCAGTATTTT
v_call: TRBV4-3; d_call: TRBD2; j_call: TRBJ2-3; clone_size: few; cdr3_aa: CASSHGLGEDTQYF; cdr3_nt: TGCGCCAGCAGCCACGGACTAGGGGAGGATACGCAGTATTTT
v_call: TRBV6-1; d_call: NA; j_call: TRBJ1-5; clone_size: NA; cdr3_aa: CASRRGNQPQHF; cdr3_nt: TGTGCCAGCAGGAGAGGCAATCAACCCCAGCATTTT
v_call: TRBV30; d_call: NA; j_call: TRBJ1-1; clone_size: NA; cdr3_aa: CACLRVRGTEAFF; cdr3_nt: TGTGCCTGCCTTCGGGTCAGAGGGACTGAAGCTTTCTTT
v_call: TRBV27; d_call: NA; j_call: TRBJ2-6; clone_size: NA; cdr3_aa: CASSYLGAGGANVLTF; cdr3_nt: TGTGCCAGCAGTTATTTGGGGGCAGGTGGGGCCAACGTCCTGACTTTC
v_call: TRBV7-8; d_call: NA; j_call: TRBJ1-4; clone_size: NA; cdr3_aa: CASSLREGDEKLFF; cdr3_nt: TGTGCCAGCAGCTTACGAGAGGGGGATGAAAAACTGTTTTTT
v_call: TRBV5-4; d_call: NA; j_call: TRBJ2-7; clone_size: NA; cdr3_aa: CASSWVGSGNYEQYF; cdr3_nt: TGTGCCAGCAGCTGGGTTGGTAGCGGAAACTACGAGCAGTACTTC
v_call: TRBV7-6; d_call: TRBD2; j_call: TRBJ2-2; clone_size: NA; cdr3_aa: CASSFREERELYTGELFF; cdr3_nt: TGTGCCAGCAGCTTCCGGGAGGAGCGGGAGTTATACACCGGGGAGCTGTTTTTT
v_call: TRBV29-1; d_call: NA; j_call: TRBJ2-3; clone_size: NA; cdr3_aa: CSSSGVSTDTQYF; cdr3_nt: TGCAGCTCTTCGGGAGTTTCTACAGATACGCAGTATTTT
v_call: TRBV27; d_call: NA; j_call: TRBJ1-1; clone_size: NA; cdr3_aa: CASSLSNQVNTEAFF; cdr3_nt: TGTGCCAGCAGTTTATCGAACCAGGTGAACACTGAAGCTTTCTTT
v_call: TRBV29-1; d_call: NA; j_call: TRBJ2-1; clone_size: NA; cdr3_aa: CSVHFSTGEFF; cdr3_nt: TGCAGCGTCCACTTCAGTACGGGGGAGTTCTTC
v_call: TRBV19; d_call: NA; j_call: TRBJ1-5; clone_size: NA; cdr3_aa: CASSQTAAAYSNQPQHF; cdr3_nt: TGTGCCAGTAGTCAGACAGCCGCCGCTTATAGCAATCAGCCCCAGCATTTT
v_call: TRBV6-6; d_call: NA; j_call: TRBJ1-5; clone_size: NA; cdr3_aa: CASSFYRDQPQHF; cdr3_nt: TGTGCCAGCAGTTTTTACAGGGATCAGCCCCAGCATTTT
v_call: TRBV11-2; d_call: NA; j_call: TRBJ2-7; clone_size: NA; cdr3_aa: CASSLGGGPAYEQYF; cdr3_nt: TGTGCCAGCAGCTTAGGAGGCGGGCCTGCTTACGAGCAGTACTTC
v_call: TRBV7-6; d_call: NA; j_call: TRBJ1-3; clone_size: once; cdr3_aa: CASSFRGPGNTIYF; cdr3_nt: TGTGCCAGCAGCTTCAGGGGTCCTGGAAACACCATATATTTT
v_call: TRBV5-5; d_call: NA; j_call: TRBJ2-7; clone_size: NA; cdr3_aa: CASSFIVSGDYEQYF; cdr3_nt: TGTGCCAGCAGCTTCATTGTTTCGGGGGACTACGAGCAGTACTTC
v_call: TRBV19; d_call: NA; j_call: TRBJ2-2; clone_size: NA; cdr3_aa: CASSNLIQGSHGELFF; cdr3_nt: TGTGCCAGTAGTAACCTGATCCAGGGGTCTCACGGGGAGCTGTTTTTT
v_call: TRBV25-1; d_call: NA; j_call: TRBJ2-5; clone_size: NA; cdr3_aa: CASSEGWRGRQETQYF; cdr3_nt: TGTGCCAGCAGTGAAGGATGGCGGGGCCGACAAGAGACCCAGTACTTC
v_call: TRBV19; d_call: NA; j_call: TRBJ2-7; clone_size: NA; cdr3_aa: CASSPPAGYEQYF; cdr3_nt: TGTGCCAGTAGTCCCCCCGCAGGGTACGAGCAGTACTTC
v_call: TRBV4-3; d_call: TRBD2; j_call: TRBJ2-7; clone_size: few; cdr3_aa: CASSQESSGRGDEQYF; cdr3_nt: TGCGCCAGCAGCCAAGAATCCAGCGGGAGGGGCGACGAGCAGTACTTC
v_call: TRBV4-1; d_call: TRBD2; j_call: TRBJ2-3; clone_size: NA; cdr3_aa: CASSLAGGPSTDTQYF; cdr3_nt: TGCGCCAGCAGCCTAGCGGGGGGACCTAGCACAGATACGCAGTATTTT
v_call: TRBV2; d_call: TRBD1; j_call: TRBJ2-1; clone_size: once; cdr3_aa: CASSGRTGAINEQFF; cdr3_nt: TGTGCCAGCAGTGGGCGGACAGGGGCAATCAATGAGCAGTTCTTC
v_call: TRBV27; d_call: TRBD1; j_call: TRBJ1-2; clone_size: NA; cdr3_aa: CASSPNGQDFNHGYTF; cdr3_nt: TGTGCCAGCAGTCCTAATGGACAGGACTTTAACCATGGCTACACCTTC
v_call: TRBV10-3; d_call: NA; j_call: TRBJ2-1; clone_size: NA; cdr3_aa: CAISDGAYNEQFF; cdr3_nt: TGTGCCATCAGTGATGGGGCGTACAATGAGCAGTTCTTC
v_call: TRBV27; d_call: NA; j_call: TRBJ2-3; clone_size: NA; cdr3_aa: CASSLRGTAGRDTQYF; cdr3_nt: TGTGCCAGCAGTTTACGCGGCACGGCGGGGAGGGATACGCAGTATTTT
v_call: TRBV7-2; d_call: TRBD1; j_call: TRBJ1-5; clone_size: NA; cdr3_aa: CASSIRDSNQPQHF; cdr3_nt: TGTGCCAGCAGCATCCGGGACAGTAATCAGCCCCAGCATTTT
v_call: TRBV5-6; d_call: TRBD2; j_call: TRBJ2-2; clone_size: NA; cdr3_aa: CASSFDSSGTNTGELFF; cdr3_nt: TGTGCCAGCAGCTTCGACTCTAGCGGGACGAACACCGGGGAGCTGTTTTTT
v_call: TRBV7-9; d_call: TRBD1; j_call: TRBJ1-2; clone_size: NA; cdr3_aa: CASSAWDRANYGYTF; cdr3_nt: TGTGCCAGCAGCGCGTGGGACAGGGCCAACTATGGCTACACCTTC
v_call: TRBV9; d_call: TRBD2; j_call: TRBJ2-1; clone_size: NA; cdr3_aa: CASSATSGGADNEQFF; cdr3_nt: TGTGCCAGCAGCGCGACTAGCGGGGGGGCCGACAATGAGCAGTTCTTC